One and the same sample provided the 14 T cell receptor beta chains below, sequenced in a study of shared clonotypes between healthy human individuals. Terminally differentiated effector memory CD45RA+ cells were excluded by CCR7 positive selection of CD45RO-negative cells. Sequencing was performed with immunoSEQ multiplex PCR; in TCRdb, only in-frame clones are kept and a portion is missing. The sample holds some 2,100,000 clones; just over 90% are singletons and the top ten take under 2%. The material sequenced was naive CD8+ T cells from PBMCs. The receptors come from a man younger than 35 in good health. Some clones in this sample may be carry-over from other donors' samples.

V and J are TRBV7-9 and TRBJ2-5, with a weak D call TRBD1 (6 bases). The CDR3 contains 14 residues. CDR1 is SEHNR, CDR2 FQNEAQ, per germline (reference sequence). V was cut by 5 bases and J by 1 base, with 11 bases left in between. In DNA form, the CDR3 reads TGTGCCAGCAGCCCCCTAGGGGGCCAAGAGACCCAGTACTTC. Residues: CASSPLGGQETQYF.

CDR3 DNA: TGTGCCAGCAGCTTGGGCCTAGCGGGGACGAATGAGCAGTTCTTC. Residues: CASSLGLAGTNEQFF. This chain uses TRBV5-4 with TRBJ2-1, with 9 bases lining up with TRBD2. V dropped 0 bases and J dropped 7; count of bases not matched to a gene: 5. The CDR3 is 15 amino acids. Per the germline V gene, CDR1 is SGHNT and CDR2 is YYREEE (reference sequence). The full variable domain, completed using reference TRBV5-4 and TRBJ2-1, is ETGVTQSPTHLIKTRGQQVTLRCSSQSGHNTVSWYQQALGQGPQFIFQYYREEENGRGNFPPRFSGLQFPNYSSELNVNALELDDSALYLCASSLGLAGTNEQFFGPGTRLTVL.

This rearrangement joins TRBV11-2 to TRBJ2-3; D is possibly TRBD2 (6 bases). Germline-derived CDR1 and CDR2 are SGHAT and FQNNGV. The CDR3 sequence is 15 residues long. Trimming stripped 1 base from V and 3 bases from J, with 11 bases between. The CDR3 is CASSLGSSVTDTQYF. CDR3 sequence (DNA): TGTGCCAGCAGCTTAGGATCTAGCGTGACAGATACGCAGTATTTT.

CDR3 sequence reads: CASSSDRKSDRYF. DNA for the CDR3: TGTGCCAGCAGCTCGGACAGAAAATCGGATCGGTACTTC. The chain has TRBV7-9 and TRBJ2-7, with D maybe TRBD1 (6 bases). The V gene's germline CDR1 is SEHNR and CDR2 FQNEAQ (reference sequence). CDR3 length: 13 amino acids. V lost 4 bases and J 12 bases, leaving 19 bases between the germline ends.

This chain links TRBV28 with TRBJ2-1, with 8 bases identical to TRBD2. V lost 2 bases to trimming and J lost 6 bases; unmatched junction nucleotides: 12. CDR1 is MDHEN and CDR2 is SYDVKM in the germline V gene. The CDR3 length is 17 residues. CDR3 in amino acids: CASSLAPRAGEGNEQFF. Here the CDR3 DNA reads TGTGCCAGCAGTTTAGCTCCCCGAGCGGGAGAGGGCAATGAGCAGTTCTTC.

CDR3 in DNA: TGTGCCAGCAGTGCCCTCAGGGGACACACGACCCAGTACTTC. Its protein product is CASSALRGHTTQYF. The chain uses TRBV28 and TRBJ2-5; D might be TRBD1 (6 bases). CDR3 length: 14 amino acids. CDR1 and CDR2 (germline): MDHEN, SYDVKM. With 5 bases removed from V and 7 bases from J, the gap between germline ends came to 17 bases. The full variable domain, in which reference TRBV28 and TRBJ2-5 provide the parts outside the CDR3, is DVKVTQSSRYLVKRTGEKVFLECVQDMDHENMFWYRQDPGLGLRLIYFSYDVKMKEKGDIPEGYSVSREKKERFSLILESASTNQTSMYLCASSALRGHTTQYFGPGTRLLVL.

The chain joins TRBV29-1 to TRBJ2-1; maybe TRBD2 (6 bases). Per the germline V gene, CDR1 is SQVTM and CDR2 is ANQGSEA. The CDR3 spans 15 residues. V was clipped by 3 bases and J by 6 bases, with 18 bases between them. CDR3 in DNA: TGCAGCGTTGAGGGGTCCGGGAGAGCCCGCAATGAGCAGTTCTTC. Translating gives CSVEGSGRARNEQFF.

V usage is TRBV5-5 and J usage is TRBJ2-7; D is unclear. In germline, CDR1 is SGHKS, CDR2 YYEKEE (reference sequence). The CDR3 contains 16 residues. Trimming took off 0 bases at V and 1 base at J, with 14 bases between the two ends. CDR3 region: CASSLGALTPSYEQYF. The CDR3 DNA follows: TGTGCCAGCAGCTTGGGAGCTCTCACGCCGTCCTACGAGCAGTACTTC.

This rearrangement joins TRBV29-1 to TRBJ2-1; 8 nucleotides align to TRBD2. CDR3 length: 15 amino acids. The junction had 11 bases not matched to a gene; V was cut back by 4 bases and J by 6 bases. CDR1 and CDR2 from the germline V gene are SQVTM and ANQGSEA. CDR3 coding DNA: TGCAGCGTTGGGGGCGGGACTAGGTCGCTCAATGAGCAGTTCTTC. Encoded protein: CSVGGGTRSLNEQFF.

The chain has TRBV15 and TRBJ2-5, with 12 bases matching TRBD2. The ends lost 1 base at V and 3 bases at J; junction bases unmatched: 6. The CDR3 runs to 17 residues. The V gene's germline CDR1 is LNHNV and CDR2 YYDKDF (reference sequence). The CDR3 protein is CATSRGLAGGLEETQYF. In nucleotides, the CDR3 is TGTGCCACCAGCAGAGGTCTAGCGGGAGGGCTGGAAGAGACCCAGTACTTC.

The chain employs TRBV19 and TRBJ1-1, with a possible D match to TRBD1 (5 bases). There are 14 residues in the CDR3. V gave up 1 base and J gave up 1 base, with 7 bases separating them. CDR1 and CDR2 from the germline V gene are LNHDA and SQIVND (reference sequence). DNA for the CDR3: TGTGCCAGTAGTATAGGGGACTCGAACACTGAAGCTTTCTTT. The encoded protein is CASSIGDSNTEAFF. Full variable domain (remainder filled in from reference TRBV19 and TRBJ1-1): DGGITQSPKYLFRKEGQNVTLSCEQNLNHDAMYWYRQDPGQGLRLIYYSQIVNDFQKGDIAEGYSVSREKKESFPLTVTSAQKNPTAFYLCASSIGDSNTEAFFGQGTRLTVV.

The rearrangement links TRBV27 to TRBJ2-1, with D perhaps being TRBD1 or TRBD2 (6 bases each). The V gene's germline CDR1 is MNHEY and CDR2 SMNVEV (reference sequence). This CDR3 spans 14 amino acids. V was pared by 3 bases and J by 8 bases, with 14 bases between. CDR3 protein: CASSLGPGGHEQFF. CDR3 nucleotide sequence: TGTGCCAGCAGTTTGGGCCCTGGGGGGCATGAGCAGTTCTTC.

The chain employs TRBV6-4 and TRBJ1-5, with 7 bases lining up with TRBD1. V dropped 6 bases and J dropped 0; count of bases not matched to a gene: 8. The CDR3 totals 16 residues. The germline CDR1 and CDR2 sequences are MRHNA and SNTAGT. The CDR3 loop reads CASRRRDSYSNQPQHF. The CDR3 region has the DNA TGTGCCAGCAGACGCCGGGACAGTTATAGCAATCAGCCCCAGCATTTT.

The chain couples TRBV4-1 to TRBJ2-1; D gene unclear. V was cut by 2 bases and J by 8 bases, with 10 bases left in between. Germline loops: CDR1 MGHRA, CDR2 YSYEKL. The CDR3 runs 13 residues. In nucleotides, the CDR3 is TGCGCCAGCAGCCAACTCAAGCGCGATGAGCAGTTCTTC. Encoded protein: CASSQLKRDEQFF.